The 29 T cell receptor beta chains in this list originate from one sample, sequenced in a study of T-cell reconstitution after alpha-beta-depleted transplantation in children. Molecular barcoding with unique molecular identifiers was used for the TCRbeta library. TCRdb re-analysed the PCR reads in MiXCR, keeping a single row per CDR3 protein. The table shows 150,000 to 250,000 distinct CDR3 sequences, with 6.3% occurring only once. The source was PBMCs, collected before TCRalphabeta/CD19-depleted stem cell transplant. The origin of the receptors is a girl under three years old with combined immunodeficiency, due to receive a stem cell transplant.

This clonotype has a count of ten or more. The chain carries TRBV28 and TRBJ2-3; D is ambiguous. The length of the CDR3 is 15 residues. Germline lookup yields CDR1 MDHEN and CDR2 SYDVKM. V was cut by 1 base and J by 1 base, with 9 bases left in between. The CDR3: CASSLSKAGTDTQYF. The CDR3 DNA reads TGTGCCAGCAGTTTATCTAAGGCGGGCACAGATACGCAGTATTTT.

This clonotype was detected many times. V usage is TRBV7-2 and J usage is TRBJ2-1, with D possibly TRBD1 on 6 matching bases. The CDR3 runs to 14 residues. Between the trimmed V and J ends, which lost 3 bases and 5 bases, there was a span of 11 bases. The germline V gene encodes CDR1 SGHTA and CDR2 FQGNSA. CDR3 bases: TGTGCCAGCAGCTTCTGGGACACCAACAATGAGCAGTTCTTC. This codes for CASSFWDTNNEQFF.

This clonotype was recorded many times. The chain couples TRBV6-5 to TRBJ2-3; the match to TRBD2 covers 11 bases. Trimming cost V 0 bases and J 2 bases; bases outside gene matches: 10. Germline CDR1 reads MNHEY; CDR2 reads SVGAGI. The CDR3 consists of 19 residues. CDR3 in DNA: TGTGCCAGCAGTTACTCGCTCCACTTACTAGCGGGGGACACAGATACGCAGTATTTT. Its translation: CASSYSLHLLAGDTDTQYF.

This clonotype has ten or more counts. In nucleotides, the CDR3 is TGTGCCAGCAGTTACGGCCTTGGGTATGGGGCCAGCTCCTACGAGCAGTACTTC. Its protein product is CASSYGLGYGASSYEQYF. The J gene is TRBJ2-7, the V gene TRBV6-2 or TRBV6-3; possible D gene TRBD1, 5 bases. Germline CDR1 and CDR2: MNHEY and SVGEGT. CDR3 size: 18 residues. V was cut by 2 bases and J by 0 bases, with 20 bases left in between.

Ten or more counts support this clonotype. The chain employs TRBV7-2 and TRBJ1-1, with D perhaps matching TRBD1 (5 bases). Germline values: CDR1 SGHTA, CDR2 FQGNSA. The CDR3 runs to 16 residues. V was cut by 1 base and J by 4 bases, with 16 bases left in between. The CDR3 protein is CASSLVPGWGGTEAFF. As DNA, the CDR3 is TGTGCCAGCAGCTTAGTCCCCGGATGGGGGGGCACTGAAGCTTTCTTT. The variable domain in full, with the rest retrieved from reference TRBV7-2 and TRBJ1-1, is GAGVSQSPSNKVTEKGKDVELRCDPISGHTALYWYRQSLGQGLEFLIYFQGNSAPDKSGLPSDRFSAERTGGSVSTLTIQRTQQEDSAVYLCASSLVPGWGGTEAFFGQGTRLTVV.

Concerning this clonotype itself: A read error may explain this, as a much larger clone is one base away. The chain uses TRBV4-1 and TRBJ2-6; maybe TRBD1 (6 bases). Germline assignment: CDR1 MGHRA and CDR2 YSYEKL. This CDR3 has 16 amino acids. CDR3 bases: TGCGCCAGCAGCTCAGTATCAGGGGCTGGGGCCAACGTCCTGAGTTTC. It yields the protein CASSSVSGAGANVLSF.

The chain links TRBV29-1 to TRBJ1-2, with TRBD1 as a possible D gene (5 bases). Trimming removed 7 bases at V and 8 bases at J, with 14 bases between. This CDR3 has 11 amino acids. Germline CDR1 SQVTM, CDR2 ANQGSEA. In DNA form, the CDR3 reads TGCAGCGAAGGAAAGGGGAAGGGCTACACCTTC. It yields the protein CSEGKGKGYTF. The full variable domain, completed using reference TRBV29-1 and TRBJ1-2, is SAVISQKPSRDICQRGTSLTIQCQVDSQVTMMFWYRQQPGQSLTLIATANQGSEATYESGFVIDKFPISRPNLTFSTLTVSNMSPEDSSIYLCSEGKGKGYTFGSGTRLTVV.

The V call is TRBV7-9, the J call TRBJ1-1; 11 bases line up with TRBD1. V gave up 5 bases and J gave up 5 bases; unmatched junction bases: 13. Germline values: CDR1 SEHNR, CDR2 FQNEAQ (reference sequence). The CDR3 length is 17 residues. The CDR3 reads CASSEPKGQGAMTEAFF. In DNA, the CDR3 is TGTGCCAGCAGCGAACCGAAAGGACAGGGGGCGATGACTGAAGCTTTCTTT.

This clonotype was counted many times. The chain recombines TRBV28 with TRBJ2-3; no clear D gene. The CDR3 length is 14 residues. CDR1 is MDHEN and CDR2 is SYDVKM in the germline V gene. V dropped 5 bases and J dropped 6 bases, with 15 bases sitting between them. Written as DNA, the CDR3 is TGTGCCAGCAGTCCTTCCAACAGACCTGATACGCAGTATTTT. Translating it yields CASSPSNRPDTQYF.

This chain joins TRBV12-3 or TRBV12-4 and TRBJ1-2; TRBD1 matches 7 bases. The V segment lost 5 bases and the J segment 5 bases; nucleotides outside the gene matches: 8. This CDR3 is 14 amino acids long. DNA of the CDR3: TGTGCCAGCAGTCCCCGGGACAGAGGGTATGGCTACACCTTC. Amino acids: CASSPRDRGYGYTF.

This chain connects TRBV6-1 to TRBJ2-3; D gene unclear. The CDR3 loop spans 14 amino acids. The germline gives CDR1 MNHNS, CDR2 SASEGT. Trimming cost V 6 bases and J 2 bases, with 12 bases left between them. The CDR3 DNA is TGTGCCAGCAGCGATACAACCCCCACAGATACGCAGTATTTT. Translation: CASSDTTPTDTQYF.

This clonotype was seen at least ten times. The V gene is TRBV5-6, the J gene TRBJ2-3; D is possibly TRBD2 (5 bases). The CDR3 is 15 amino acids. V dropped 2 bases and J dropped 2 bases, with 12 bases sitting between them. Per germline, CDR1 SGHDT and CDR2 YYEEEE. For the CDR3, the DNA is TGTGCCAGCAGCTTCTGGCGGGTAGACACAGATACGCAGTATTTT. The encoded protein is CASSFWRVDTDTQYF.

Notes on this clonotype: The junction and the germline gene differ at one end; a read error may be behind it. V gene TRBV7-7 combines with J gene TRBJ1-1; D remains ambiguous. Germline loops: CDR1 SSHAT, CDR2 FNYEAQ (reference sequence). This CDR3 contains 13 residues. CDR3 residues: CASSFSSNTEAFF. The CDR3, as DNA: TGTGCTAGCAGCTTTAGTTCGAACACTGAAGCTTTCTTT.

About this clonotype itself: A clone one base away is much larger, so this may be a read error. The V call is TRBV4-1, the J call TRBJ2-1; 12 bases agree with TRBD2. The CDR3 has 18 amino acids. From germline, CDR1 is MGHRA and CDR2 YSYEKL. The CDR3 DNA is TGCGCCAGCAGCCAAGAACTAGCGGGGGGACCCTACTACGATGAGCAGTTCTTC. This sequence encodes CASSQELAGGPYYDEQFF.

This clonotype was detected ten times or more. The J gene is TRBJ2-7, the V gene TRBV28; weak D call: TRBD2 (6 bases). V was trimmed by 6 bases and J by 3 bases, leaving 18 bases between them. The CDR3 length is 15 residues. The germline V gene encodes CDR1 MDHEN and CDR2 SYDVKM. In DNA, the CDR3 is TGTGCCAGCAGCACCAGACTAGGACCACGCTACGAGCAGTACTTC. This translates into CASSTRLGPRYEQYF.

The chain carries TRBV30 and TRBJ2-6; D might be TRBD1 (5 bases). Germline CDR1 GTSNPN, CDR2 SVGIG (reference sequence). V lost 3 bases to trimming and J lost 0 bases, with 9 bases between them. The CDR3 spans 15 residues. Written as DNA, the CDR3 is TGTGCCTGGAGAAGACAGATCTCTGGGGCCAACGTCCTGACTTTC. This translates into CAWRRQISGANVLTF.

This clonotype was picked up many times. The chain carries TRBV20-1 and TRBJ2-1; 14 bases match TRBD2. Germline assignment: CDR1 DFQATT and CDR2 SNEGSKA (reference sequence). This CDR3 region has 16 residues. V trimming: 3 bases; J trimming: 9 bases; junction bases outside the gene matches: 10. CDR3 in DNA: TGCAGTGCTAGGGTTTGGACTAGCGGGGGGCGGGGTGAGCAGTTCTTC. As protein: CSARVWTSGGRGEQFF.

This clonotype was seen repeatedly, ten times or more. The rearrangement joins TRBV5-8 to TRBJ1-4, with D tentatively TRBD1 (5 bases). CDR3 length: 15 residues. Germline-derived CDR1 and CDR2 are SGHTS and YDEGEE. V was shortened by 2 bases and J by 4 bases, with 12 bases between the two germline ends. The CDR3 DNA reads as TGTGCCAGCAGCTTCGGGGCTGCCGGTAATGAAAAACTGTTTTTT. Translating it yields CASSFGAAGNEKLFF.

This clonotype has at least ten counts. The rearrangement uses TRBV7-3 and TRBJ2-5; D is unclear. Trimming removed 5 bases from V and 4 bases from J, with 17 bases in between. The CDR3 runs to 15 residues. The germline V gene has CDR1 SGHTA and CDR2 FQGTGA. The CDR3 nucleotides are TGTGCCAGCAGCGTCACCTCATCGACCGGAGAGACCCAGTACTTC. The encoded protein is CASSVTSSTGETQYF.

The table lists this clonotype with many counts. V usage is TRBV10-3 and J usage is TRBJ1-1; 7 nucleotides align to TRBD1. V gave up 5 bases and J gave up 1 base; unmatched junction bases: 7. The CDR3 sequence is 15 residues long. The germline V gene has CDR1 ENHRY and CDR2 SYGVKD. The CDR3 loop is CAISIRQGRNTEAFF. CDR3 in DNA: TGTGCCATCAGTATTAGACAGGGTAGGAACACTGAAGCTTTCTTT.

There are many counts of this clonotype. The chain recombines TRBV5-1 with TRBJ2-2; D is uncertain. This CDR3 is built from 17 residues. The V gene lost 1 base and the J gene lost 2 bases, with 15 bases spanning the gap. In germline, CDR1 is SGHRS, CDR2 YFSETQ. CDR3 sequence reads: CASSLRETLPNTGELFF. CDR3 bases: TGCGCCAGCAGCTTGCGCGAGACACTACCTAACACCGGGGAGCTGTTTTTT.

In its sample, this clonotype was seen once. CDR3 loop: CASSSTHAPGSYEQYF. In DNA, the CDR3 is TGCGCCAGCAGCTCAACTCACGCCCCAGGCTCCTACGAGCAGTACTTC. This sequence joins TRBV5-1 and TRBJ2-7; D is unclear. This CDR3 has 16 amino acids. Germline CDR1 SGHRS, CDR2 YFSETQ. V was shortened by 3 bases and J by 0 bases, with 16 bases between the two germline ends.

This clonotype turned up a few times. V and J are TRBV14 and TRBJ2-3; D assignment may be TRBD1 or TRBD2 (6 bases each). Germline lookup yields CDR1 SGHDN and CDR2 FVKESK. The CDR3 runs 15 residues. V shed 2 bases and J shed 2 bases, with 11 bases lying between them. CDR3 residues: CASSQKRGVTDTQYF. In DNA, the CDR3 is TGTGCCAGCAGCCAAAAGAGGGGGGTCACAGATACGCAGTATTTT. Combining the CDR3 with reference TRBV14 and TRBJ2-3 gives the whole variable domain EAGVTQFPSHSVIEKGQTVTLRCDPISGHDNLYWYRRVMGKEIKFLLHFVKESKQDESGMPNNRFLAERTGGTYSTLKVQPAELEDSGVYFCASSQKRGVTDTQYFGPGTRLTVL.

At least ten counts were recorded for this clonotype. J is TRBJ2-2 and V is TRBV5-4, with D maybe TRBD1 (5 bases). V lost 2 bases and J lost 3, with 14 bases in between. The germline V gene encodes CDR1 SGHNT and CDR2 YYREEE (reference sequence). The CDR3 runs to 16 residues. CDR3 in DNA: TGTGCCAGCAGCTTTCTAGGCAGGGCCTACACCGGGGAGCTGTTTTTT. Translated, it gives CASSFLGRAYTGELFF.

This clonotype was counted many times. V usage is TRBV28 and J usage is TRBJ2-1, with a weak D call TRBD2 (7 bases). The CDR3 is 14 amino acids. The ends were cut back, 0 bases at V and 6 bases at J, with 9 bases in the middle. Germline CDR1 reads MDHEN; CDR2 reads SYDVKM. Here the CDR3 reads CASSLWGGANEQFF. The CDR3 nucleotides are TGTGCCAGCAGTTTATGGGGGGGGGCCAATGAGCAGTTCTTC.

The CDR3 is CATSRDPITIGVDRASNQPQHF. CDR3 DNA sequence: TGTGCCACCAGCAGAGATCCTATCACGATAGGGGTGGACAGGGCAAGCAATCAGCCCCAGCATTTT. This sequence joins TRBV15 and TRBJ1-5; 8 nucleotides align to TRBD1. The junction had 20 bases not matched to a gene; V was cut back by 0 bases and J by 1 base. CDR3 size: 22 residues. The germline CDR1 and CDR2 sequences are LNHNV and YYDKDF (reference sequence).

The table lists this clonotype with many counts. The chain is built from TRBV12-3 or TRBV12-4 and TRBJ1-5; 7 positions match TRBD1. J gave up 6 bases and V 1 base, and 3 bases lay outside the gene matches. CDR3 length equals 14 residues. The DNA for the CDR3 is TGTGCCAGCAGTTTAGGACAGGGCAGTCAGCCCCAGCATTTT. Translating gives CASSLGQGSQPQHF.

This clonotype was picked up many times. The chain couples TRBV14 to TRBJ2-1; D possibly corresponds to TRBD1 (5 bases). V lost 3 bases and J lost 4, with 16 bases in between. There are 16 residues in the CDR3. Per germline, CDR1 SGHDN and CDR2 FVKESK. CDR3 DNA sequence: TGTGCCAGCAGCCAGTTTGAGACAGACTTGTACAATGAGCAGTTCTTC. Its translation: CASSQFETDLYNEQFF.

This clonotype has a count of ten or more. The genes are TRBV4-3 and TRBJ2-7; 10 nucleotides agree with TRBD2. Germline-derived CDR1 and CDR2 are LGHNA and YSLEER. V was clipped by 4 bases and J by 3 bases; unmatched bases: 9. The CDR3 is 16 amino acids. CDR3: CASSRTSVAGGYEQYF. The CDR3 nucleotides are TGCGCCAGCAGCCGGACTTCCGTAGCGGGAGGCTACGAGCAGTACTTC.